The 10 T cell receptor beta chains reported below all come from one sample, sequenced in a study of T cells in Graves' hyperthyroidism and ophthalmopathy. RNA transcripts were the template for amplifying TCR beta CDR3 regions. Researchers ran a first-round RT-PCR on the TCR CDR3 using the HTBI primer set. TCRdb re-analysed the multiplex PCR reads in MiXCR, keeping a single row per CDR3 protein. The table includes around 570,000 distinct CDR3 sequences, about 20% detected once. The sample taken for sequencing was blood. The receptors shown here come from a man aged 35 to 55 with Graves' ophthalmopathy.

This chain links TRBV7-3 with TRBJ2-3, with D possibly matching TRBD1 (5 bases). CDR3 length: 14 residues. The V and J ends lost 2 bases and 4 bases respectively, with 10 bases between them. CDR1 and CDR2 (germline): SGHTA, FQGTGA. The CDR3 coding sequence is TGTGCCAGCAGCTTATCATCAGGGTCAGATACGCAGTATTTT. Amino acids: CASSLSSGSDTQYF.

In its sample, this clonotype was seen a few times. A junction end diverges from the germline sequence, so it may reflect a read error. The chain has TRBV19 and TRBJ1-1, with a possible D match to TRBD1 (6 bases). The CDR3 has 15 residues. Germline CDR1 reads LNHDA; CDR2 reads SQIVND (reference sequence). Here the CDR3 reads CASSISQGMNTEAFF. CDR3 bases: TGTGCCAGTAGTATCTCTCAGGGGATGAATACTGAAGCTTTCTTT.

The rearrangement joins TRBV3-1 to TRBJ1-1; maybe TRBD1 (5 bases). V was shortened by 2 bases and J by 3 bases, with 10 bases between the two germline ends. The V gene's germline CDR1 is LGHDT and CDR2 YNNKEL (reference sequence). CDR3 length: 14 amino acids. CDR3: CASSQTTGDTEAFF. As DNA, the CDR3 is TGTGCCAGCAGCCAAACCACAGGTGACACTGAAGCTTTCTTT.

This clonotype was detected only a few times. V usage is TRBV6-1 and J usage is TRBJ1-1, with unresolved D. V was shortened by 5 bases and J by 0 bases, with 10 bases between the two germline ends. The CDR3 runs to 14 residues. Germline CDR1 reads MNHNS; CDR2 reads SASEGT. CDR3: CASSSHQLNTEAFF. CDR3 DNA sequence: TGTGCCAGCAGTTCCCACCAATTGAACACTGAAGCTTTCTTT.

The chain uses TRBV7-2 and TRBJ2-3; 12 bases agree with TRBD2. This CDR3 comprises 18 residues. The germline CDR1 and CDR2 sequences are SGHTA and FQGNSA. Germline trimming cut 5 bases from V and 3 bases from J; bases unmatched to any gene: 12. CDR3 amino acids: CASSARLAGEAVTDTQYF. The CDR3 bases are TGTGCCAGCAGCGCACGACTAGCGGGAGAGGCGGTGACAGATACGCAGTATTTT. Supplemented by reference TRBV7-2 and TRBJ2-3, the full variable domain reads GAGVSQSPSNKVTEKGKDVELRCDPISGHTALYWYRQSLGQGLEFLIYFQGNSAPDKSGLPSDRFSAERTGGSVSTLTIQRTQQEDSAVYLCASSARLAGEAVTDTQYFGPGTRLTVL.

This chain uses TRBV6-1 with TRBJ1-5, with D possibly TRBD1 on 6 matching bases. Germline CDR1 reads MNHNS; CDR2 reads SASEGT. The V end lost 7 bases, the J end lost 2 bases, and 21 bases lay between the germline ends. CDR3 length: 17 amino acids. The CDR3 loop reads CASNPPAGGQGNQPQHF. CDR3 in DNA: TGTGCCAGCAACCCCCCCGCGGGGGGCCAAGGCAATCAGCCCCAGCATTTT.

This chain's CDR3 is CASIHPSKTGAGYTF. The CDR3, as DNA: TGTGCCAGTATCCACCCCTCGAAGACAGGGGCCGGCTACACCTTC. The chain has TRBV19 and TRBJ1-2; 8 nucleotides agree with TRBD1. Germline V gene lookup returns CDR1 LNHDA and CDR2 SQIVND (reference sequence). Losses at the gene ends were 7 bases for V and 8 bases for J; bases not matched to a gene: 15. The CDR3 has 15 amino acids.

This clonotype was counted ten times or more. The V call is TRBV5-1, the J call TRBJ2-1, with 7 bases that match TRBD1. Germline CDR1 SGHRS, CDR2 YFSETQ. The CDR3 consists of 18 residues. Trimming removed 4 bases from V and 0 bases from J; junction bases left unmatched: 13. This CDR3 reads CASSLRDSLIASYNEQFF. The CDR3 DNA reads TGCGCCAGCAGCCTCCGGGACAGCTTAATCGCCTCCTACAATGAGCAGTTCTTC. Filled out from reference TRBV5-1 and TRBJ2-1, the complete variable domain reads KAGVTQTPRYLIKTRGQQVTLSCSPISGHRSVSWYQQTPGQGLQFLFEYFSETQRNKGNFPGRFSGRQFSNSRSEMNVSTLELGDSALYLCASSLRDSLIASYNEQFFGPGTRLTVL.

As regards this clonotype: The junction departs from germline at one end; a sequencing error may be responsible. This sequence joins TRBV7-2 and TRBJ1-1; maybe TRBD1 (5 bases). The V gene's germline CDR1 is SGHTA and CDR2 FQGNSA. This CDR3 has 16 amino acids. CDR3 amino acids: CASSLGDRPLRTEALF. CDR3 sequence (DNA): TGTGCCAGCAGCTTAGGGGACCGACCCCTGCGCACTGAAGCTCTCTTT.

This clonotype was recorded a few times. Here the CDR3 reads CASTGGGAADTQYF. The CDR3 bases are TGTGCCAGCACTGGCGGGGGTGCGGCAGATACGCAGTATTTT. V and J are TRBV10-3 and TRBJ2-3, with 7 bases lining up with TRBD2. With V trimmed by 10 bases and J by 4 bases, 11 bases remained unmatched. CDR1 is ENHRY, CDR2 SYGVKD, per germline. The CDR3 covers 14 residues.